This TCR beta chain was profiled in a study of T cell responses to AZD1222 COVID-19 vaccine. Study-wide results and limits: Regions 160-218 and 743-854 dominated among vaccine-associated CD4 TCRs spanning spike. Baseline serology detected seropositivity in only a handful of AZD1222 recipients.

The germline gives CDR1 MRHNA, CDR2 SNTAGT. V lost 5 bases and J 1 base, leaving 0 bases between the germline ends. CDR3 length: 11 residues. This clone was recorded once. Its target is unknown. Generated by immunoSEQ multiplex PCR, the TCRdb table keeps only in-frame clones and is missing some. The table has more than 110,000 clones, 92% seen once; the top ten hold around 3.6%. The sample consisted of peripheral blood, taken on day 0 of AZD1222 vaccination. V and J are TRBV6-4 and TRBJ1-5; D uncertain. The receptor comes from an adult in good health. CDR3 sequence: CASSSNQPQHF. The CDR3 region has the DNA TGTGCCAGCAGTAGCAATCAGCCCCAGCATTTT.